The T cell receptor beta chain described here comes from a study of shared clonotypes between healthy human individuals. The CDR3 spans 17 residues. V lost 0 bases and J lost 1, with 15 bases in between. Looked up from germline, CDR1 is LNHDA and CDR2 is SQIVND (reference sequence). Sequencing used immunoSEQ multiplex PCR; TCRdb keeps in-frame clones, though not all of them. The sample lists about 490,000 clones; around 78% were seen once. The chain links TRBV19 to TRBJ1-1; D possibly corresponds to TRBD1 (5 bases). The receptor was derived from a woman between 40 and 50 years old in good health. Some clones in this sample may be carry-over from other donors' samples. Specimen: PBMCs. The chain's CDR3 is CASSIDLVGAANTEAFF. The CDR3 DNA is TGTGCCAGTAGTATAGATCTGGTAGGGGCCGCGAACACTGAAGCTTTCTTT.